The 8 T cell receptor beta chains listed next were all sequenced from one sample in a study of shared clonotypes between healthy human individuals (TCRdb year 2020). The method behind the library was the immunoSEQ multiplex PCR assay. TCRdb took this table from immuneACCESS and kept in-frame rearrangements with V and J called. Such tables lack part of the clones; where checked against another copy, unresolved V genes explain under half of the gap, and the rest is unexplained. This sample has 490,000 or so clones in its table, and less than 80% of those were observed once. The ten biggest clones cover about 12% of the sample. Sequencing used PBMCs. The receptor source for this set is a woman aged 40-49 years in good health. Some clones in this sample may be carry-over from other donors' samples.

CDR3 DNA: TGTGCCAGCAGCTTAGCCTCTGGGACCCAGTACTTC. Translated: CASSLASGTQYF. V is TRBV7-2 and J is TRBJ2-5; no reliable D call. V shed 0 bases and J shed 7 bases, with 6 bases lying between them. CDR1 and CDR2 from the germline V gene are SGHTA and FQGNSA. The CDR3 has 12 residues.

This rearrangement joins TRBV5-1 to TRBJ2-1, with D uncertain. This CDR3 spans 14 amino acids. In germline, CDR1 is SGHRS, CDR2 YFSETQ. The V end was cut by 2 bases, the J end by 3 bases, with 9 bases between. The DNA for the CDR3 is TGCGCCAGCAGCTTCTTAGGAAGCTACAATGAGCAGTTCTTC. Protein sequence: CASSFLGSYNEQFF.

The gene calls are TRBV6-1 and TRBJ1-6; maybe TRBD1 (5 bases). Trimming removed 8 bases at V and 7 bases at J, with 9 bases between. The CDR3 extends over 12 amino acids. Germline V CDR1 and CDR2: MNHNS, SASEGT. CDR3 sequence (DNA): TGTGCCAGCGGGGGTCCGAATTCACCCCTCCACTTT. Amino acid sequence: CASGGPNSPLHF.

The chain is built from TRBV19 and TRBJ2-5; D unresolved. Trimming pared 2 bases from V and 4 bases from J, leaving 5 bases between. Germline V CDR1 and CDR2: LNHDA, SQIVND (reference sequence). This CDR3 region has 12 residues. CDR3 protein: CASSISRETQYF. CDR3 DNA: TGTGCCAGTAGTATATCGAGAGAGACCCAGTACTTC.

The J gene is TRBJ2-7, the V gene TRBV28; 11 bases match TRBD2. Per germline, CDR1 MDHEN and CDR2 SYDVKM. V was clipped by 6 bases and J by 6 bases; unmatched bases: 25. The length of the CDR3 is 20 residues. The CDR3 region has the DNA TGTGCCAGCAGCCCACTAGCGGGAGTCGCCAACGCCACCCACCCTCCCGAGCAGTACTTC. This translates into CASSPLAGVANATHPPEQYF.

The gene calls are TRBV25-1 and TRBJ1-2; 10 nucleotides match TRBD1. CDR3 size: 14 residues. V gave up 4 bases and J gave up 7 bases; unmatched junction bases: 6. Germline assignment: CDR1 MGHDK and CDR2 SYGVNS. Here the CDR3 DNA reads TGTGCCAGCAGTGCGGGACAGGGGACGGGTGGCTACACCTTC. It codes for CASSAGQGTGGYTF.

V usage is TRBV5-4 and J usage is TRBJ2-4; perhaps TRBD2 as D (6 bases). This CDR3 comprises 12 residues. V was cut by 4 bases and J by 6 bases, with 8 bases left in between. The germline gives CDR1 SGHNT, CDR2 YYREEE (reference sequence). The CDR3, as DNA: TGTGCCAGCAGCCCCGGGGGAAACATTCAGTACTTC. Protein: CASSPGGNIQYF.

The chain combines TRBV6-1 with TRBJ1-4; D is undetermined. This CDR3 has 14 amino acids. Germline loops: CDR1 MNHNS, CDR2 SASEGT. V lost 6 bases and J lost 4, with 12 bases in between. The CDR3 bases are TGTGCCAGCAGCCTAGGACGGAATAATGAAAAACTGTTTTTT. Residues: CASSLGRNNEKLFF.